This entry concerns a single T cell receptor (beta chain). Its target is unknown. The ends lost 4 bases at V and 0 bases at J; junction bases unmatched: 5. CDR1 and CDR2 from the germline V gene are SGHRS and YFSETQ. The CDR3 has 16 residues. The data were obtained in a study of T cells in localized non-small cell lung cancer. Study outcomes and limitations: Of the tissues analyzed, uninvolved adjacent lung showed maximal T cell clonality, greater than tumor. Patients showing higher blood T cell density tended to see longer overall survival. Paired adjacent lung recovered a median approximately 57 of the top 100 tumor clones.

The protocol was immunoSEQ multiplex PCR, while the TCRdb copy is restricted to in-frame clones and leaves out a portion. The repertoire holds around 140,000 clones, with about 89% as singletons. The receptor was derived from a female donor older than 55 with stage I lung adenocarcinoma. The source material was peripheral blood, sampled before any cancer treatment. J is TRBJ1-3 and V is TRBV5-1; 9 nucleotides agree with TRBD1. CDR3 DNA sequence: TGCGCCAGCAGCCCGGGACAGGGCGTCTCTGGAAACACCATATATTTT. Amino acids: CASSPGQGVSGNTIYF.